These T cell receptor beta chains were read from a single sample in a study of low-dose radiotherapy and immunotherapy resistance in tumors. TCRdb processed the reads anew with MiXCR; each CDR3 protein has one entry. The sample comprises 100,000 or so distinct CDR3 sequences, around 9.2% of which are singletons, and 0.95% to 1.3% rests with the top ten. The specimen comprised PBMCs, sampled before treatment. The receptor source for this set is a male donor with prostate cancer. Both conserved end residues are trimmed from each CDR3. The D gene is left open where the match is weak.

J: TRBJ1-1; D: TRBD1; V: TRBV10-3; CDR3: AIRPGTENTEAF
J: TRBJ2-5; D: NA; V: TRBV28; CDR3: ATSLALGPQETQY
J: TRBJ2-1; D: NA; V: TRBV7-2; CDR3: ASSLRETGRNEQF
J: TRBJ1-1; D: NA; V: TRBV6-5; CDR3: ASSYSSTAVNTEAF
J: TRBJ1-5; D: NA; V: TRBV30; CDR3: AWRGESGAQPQH
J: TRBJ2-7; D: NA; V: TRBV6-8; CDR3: ASSTQGREQY
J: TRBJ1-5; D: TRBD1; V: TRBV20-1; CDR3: SACPGTGDQPQH
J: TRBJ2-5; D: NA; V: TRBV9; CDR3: ASSSPYQETQY
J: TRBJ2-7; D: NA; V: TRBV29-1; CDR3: SVEVGGYEQY
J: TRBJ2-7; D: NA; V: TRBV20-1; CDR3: SARGPSGTYEQY
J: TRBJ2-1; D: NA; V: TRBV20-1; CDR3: SARASNNEQF
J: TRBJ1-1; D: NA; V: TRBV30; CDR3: AWSIQGREGTEAF
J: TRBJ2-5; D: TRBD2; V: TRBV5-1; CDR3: ASSFVAGEGKTQY
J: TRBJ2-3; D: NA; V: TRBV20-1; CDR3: SARDLGGSSTDTQY
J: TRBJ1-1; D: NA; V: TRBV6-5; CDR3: ASRGAGNTEAF
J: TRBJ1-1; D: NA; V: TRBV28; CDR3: ALSSKNTEAF
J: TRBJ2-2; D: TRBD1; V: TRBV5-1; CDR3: ASSPGQGPGELF
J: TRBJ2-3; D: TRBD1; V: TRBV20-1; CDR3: SARKTTGGISSTDTQY
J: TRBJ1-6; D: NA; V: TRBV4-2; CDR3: ASSQDSSSYNSPLH
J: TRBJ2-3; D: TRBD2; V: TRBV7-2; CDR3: ASSLGGSFTDTQY
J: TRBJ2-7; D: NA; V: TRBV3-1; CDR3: ASSQGRLESYEQY
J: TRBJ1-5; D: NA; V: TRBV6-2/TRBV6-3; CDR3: ATRPGGSNQPQH
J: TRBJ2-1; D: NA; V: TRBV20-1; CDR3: SARQGSYNEQF
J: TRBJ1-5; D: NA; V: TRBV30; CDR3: AWGGQPQSQPQH
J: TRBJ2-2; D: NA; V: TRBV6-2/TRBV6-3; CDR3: ASKRENPNTGELF
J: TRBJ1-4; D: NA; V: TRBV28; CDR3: ASLPPAGAKLF
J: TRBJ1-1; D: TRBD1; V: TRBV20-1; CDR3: SASPTGTGGTEAF
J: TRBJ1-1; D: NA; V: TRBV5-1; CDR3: ASSLQGPEAF
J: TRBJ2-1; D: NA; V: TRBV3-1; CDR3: ASSHPTRGTTSSYNEQF
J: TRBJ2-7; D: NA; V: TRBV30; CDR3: AWRGQAYYEQY
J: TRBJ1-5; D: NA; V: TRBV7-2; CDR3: ASSSNVGNQPQH
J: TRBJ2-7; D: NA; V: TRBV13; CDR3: ASSSGLSAYEQY
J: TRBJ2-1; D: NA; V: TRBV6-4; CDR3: ASSDVGRSYNEQF
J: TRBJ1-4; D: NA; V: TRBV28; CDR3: ASSRAGRTEKLF
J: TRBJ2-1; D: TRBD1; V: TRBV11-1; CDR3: ASSLSDRRLGEQF
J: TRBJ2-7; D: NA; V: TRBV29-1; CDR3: SATWSSYEQY
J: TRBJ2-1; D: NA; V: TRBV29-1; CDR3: SVEGTAGNEQF
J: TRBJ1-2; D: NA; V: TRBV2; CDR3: ASSDGGLRYGYT
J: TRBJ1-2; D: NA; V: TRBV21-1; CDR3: ASTQSPRPYT
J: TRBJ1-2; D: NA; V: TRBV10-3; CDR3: ATALNYGYT
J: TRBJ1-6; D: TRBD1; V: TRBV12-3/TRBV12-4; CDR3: ASSLFPRQGLVSPLH
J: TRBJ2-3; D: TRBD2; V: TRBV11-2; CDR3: ASSIGLAEAPDTQY
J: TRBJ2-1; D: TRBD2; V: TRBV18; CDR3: ASSRSGTSGINEQF
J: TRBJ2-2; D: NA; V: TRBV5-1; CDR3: ASSLIGSANTGELF
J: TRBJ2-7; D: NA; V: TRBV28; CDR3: ASSPRHPSSYEQY
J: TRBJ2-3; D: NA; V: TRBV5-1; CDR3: ASSLNALTDTQY
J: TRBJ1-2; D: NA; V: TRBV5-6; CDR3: ASSLAPENYGYT
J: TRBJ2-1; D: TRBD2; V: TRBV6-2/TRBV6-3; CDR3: ASSKGGLASNEQF
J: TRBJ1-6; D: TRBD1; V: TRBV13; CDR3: ASSSGTVNSPLH
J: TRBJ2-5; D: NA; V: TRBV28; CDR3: ASSSPQGGETQY
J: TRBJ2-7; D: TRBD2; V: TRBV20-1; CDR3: SARKAGGVYEQY
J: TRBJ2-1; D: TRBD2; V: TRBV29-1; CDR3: SSYSGRGYNEQF